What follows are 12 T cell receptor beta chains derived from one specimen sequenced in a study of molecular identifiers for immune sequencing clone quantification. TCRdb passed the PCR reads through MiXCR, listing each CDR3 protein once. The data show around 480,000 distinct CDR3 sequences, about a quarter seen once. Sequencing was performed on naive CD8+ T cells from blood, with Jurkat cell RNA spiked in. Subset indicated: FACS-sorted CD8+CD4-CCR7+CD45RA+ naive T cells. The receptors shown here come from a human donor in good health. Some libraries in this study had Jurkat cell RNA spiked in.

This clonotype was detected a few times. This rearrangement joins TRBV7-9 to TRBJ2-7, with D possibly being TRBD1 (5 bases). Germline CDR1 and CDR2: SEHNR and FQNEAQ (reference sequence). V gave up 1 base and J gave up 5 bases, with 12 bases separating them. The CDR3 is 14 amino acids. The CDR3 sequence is CASSLGQGDNEQYF. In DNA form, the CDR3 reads TGTGCCAGCAGCTTAGGCCAGGGCGACAACGAGCAGTACTTC. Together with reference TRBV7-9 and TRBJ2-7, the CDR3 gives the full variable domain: DTGVSQNPRHKITKRGQNVTFRCDPISEHNRLYWYRQTLGQGPEFLTYFQNEAQLEKSRLLSDRFSAERPKGSFSTLEIQRTEQGDSAMYLCASSLGQGDNEQYFGPGTRLTVT.

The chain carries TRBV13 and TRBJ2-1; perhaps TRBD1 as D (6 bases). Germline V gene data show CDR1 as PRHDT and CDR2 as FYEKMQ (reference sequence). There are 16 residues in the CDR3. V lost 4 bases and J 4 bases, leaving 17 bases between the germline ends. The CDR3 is CASSSSGTSKYNEQFF. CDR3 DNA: TGTGCCAGCAGCTCATCCGGGACATCAAAGTACAATGAGCAGTTCTTC.

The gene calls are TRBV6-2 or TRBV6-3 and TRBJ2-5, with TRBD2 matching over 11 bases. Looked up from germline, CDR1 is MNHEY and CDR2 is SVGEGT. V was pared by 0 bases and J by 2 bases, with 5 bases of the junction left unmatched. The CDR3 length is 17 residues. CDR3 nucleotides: TGTGCCAGCAGTTACTCGATTGGACTAGCGGGTCAAGAGACCCAGTACTTC. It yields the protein CASSYSIGLAGQETQYF.

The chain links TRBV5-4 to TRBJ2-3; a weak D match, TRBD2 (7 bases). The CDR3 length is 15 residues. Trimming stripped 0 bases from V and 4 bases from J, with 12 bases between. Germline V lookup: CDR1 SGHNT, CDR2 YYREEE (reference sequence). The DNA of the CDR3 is TGTGCCAGCAGCTTGGCGATAGGGGGGGCAGATACGCAGTATTTT. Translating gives CASSLAIGGADTQYF.

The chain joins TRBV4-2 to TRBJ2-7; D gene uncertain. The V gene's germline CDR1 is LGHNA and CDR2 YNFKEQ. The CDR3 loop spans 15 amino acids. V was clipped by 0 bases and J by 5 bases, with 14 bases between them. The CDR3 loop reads CASSQDVTGGDEQYF. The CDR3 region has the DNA TGTGCCAGCAGCCAAGACGTGACCGGCGGAGACGAGCAGTACTTC.

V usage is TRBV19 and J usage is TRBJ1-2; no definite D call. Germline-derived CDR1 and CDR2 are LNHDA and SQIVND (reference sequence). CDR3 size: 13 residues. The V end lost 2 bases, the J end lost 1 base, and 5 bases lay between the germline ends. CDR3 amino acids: CASSITSNYGYTF. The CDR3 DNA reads TGTGCCAGTAGTATAACGAGTAACTATGGCTACACCTTC.

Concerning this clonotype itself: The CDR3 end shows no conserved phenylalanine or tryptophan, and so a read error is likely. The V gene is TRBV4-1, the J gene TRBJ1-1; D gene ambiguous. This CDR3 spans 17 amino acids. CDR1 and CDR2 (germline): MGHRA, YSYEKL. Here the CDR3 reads CASSQDRRTNMNTDAFL. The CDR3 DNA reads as TGCGCCAGCAGCCAAGACCGCCGAACAAATATGAACACTGACGCTTTCCTT.

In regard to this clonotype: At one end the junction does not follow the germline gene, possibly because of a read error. CDR3 nucleotide sequence: TGTGCCAGCAGCTTGGGACAGGAGTACAATGAGCAGCTCTTC. Residues: CASSLGQEYNEQLF. The gene calls are TRBV5-4 and TRBJ2-1, with D possibly TRBD1 on 6 matching bases. The CDR3 sequence is 14 residues long. From germline, CDR1 is SGHNT and CDR2 YYREEE (reference sequence).

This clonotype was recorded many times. The CDR3 nucleotides read TGTGCCAGCAGCAAAAAGGGACTAGCGGGAGCCCACGAGCAGTACTTC. It specifies CASSKKGLAGAHEQYF. The chain couples TRBV7-9 to TRBJ2-7; 14 nucleotides line up with TRBD2. Per germline, CDR1 SEHNR and CDR2 FQNEAQ (reference sequence). V shed 5 bases, J shed 5 bases, and the junction held 8 bases outside the gene matches. The CDR3 has 16 amino acids.

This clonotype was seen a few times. The chain's CDR3 is CASSQDPPGIMNTEAFF. Here the CDR3 DNA reads TGCGCCAGCAGCCAAGATCCGCCGGGGATAATGAACACTGAAGCTTTCTTT. The chain joins TRBV4-3 to TRBJ1-1; D is unclear. CDR1 and CDR2 (germline): LGHNA, YSLEER. V lost 0 bases and J lost 0, with 14 bases in between. The CDR3 covers 17 residues.

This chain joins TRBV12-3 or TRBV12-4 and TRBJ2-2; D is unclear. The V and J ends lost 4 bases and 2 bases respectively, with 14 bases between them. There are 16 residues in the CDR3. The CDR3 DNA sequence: TGTGCCAGCAGTTCCACCCCGGGCAGTAACACCGGGGAGCTGTTTTTT. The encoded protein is CASSSTPGSNTGELFF.

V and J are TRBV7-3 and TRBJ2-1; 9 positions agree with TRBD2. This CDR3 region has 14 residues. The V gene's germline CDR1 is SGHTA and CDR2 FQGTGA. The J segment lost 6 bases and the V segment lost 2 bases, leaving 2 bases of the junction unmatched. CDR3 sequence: CASSLAGGVNEQFF. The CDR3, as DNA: TGTGCCAGCAGCTTAGCGGGAGGGGTCAATGAGCAGTTCTTC. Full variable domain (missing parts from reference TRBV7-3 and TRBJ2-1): GAGVSQTPSNKVTEKGKYVELRCDPISGHTALYWYRQSLGQGPEFLIYFQGTGAADDSGLPNDRFFAVRPEGSVSTLKIQRTERGDSAVYLCASSLAGGVNEQFFGPGTRLTVL.